This T cell receptor beta chain was observed in a study of shared clonotypes between healthy human individuals (dated by TCRdb to the early 2020s). As for the study more broadly: The cohort comprised two women and three men aged 18 to 49 years. For each donor, CD4 naive and CD4 memory were each run on three plates, CD8 naive on two plates, and CD8 memory on one plate. To estimate repertoire size and how much clonotype sharing occurs between individuals, the study deeply sequenced the blood TCR repertoires of several healthy adults. Libraries were prepared and TCR repertoires were sequenced by different laboratories using diverse techniques, in order to increase sequencing depth and limit assay-specific biases. Per donor, leukapheresis produced somewhere between about 0.94 and 9 billion PBMCs. Results and caveats for the whole study, not just this receptor: Sampling was limited to blood, and TCR repertoires in tissue likely differ from TCR repertoires in blood. When a handful of donors were compared, the shared fraction of clonotypes was approximately 5% for naive CD4, around 3.5% for naive CD8, 2% to 2.5% for memory CD4, and 0.3% to 0.5% for memory CD8. Because the study included a small number of donors, the genetic and exposure-history diversity represented was limited. Naive subsets generally had larger estimated clonotype richness than memory subsets. Higher generation probabilities were observed for clonotypes shared by all four sorted-subset donors than for non-shared clonotypes. Rarefaction of sorted-subset datasets indicated incomplete sequencing despite the large sequencing depth. Pairwise subsampling led to the expectation that sequencing depth would affect the degree of clonotype sharing among donors.

Using the deep immunoSEQ assay, multiplex PCR amplified TCR CDR3 regions from genomic DNA. For each cell subset, the extracted genomic DNA was distributed evenly across all wells of several immunoSEQ 96-well plates, and each plate served as one replicate. For sorted subsets, each replicate PCR was loaded with approximately 190 ng genomic DNA, equivalent to 32,000 or so T cell genomes. Purified libraries were quantified with a Qubit 3.0 fluorometer, sized on a Bioanalyzer 2100, and re-quantified with the KAPA Library Quantification kit. Each immunoSEQ 96-well plate was sequenced on its own single-read 150-cycle Illumina NextSeq 550 flow cell. In the paper's pipeline: The immunoSEQ output contained only junctional sequences without quality scores, so filtering could not match that applied to full-length reads. Sequences were annotated with PyIR, a Python wrapper for IgBLAST v1.9, using IMGT germline references to assign V/J genes and CDR3. Reads with weak V/J assignments (E-value above 1e-6), missing CDR3, stop codons, out-of-frame junctions, or ambiguous translated residues were removed. A V3J clonotype was defined by an identical inferred V gene, J gene, and CDR3 amino acid sequence. The percentage overlap between two repertoires was calculated by dividing the number of shared unique clonotypes by the size of the smaller repertoire. Richness of each repertoire was evaluated using RTK rarefaction, the Chao1 estimator, and Recon v2.1 estimates of unobserved clonotypes. Generation probabilities for all TCRbeta clonotypes obtained by the gDNA method from several donors were computed using OLGA. The immuneACCESS repertoire file appears here via TCRdb, limited to in-frame rearrangements. These files lack a portion of the clones; in checked studies, under half of the deficit traces to unresolved V genes, and the cause of the others is not known. The V and J calls and the clone size are those of that table, but D and trimming were determined from the DNA. Within this sample are around 990,000 clones, with 60% to 80% of them counted one time only. Clones ranked in the top ten supply 0.89% of the sample.

V and J are truncated by 6 bases and 4 bases respectively, leaving an intervening sequence of 18 bases. As encoded in the germline V gene, CDR1 is SQVTM while CDR2 is ANQGSEA. From the cysteine up to the phenylalanine, the CDR3 has a length of 14 residues. This entry keeps only the CDR3 DNA: 42 bases, framed from base 1. The donors were healthy, HIV-negative adults who had no recently reported acute infections or vaccinations. Only Caucasian adults living in Nashville, Tennessee, USA were represented among the donors. CD4+ T cells were enriched by magnetic negative selection; naive cells were then positively selected on CD45RA, and the negative fraction formed the memory subset. Blood was obtained by leukapheresis, after which PBMCs were separated by Ficoll-Histopaque density gradient centrifugation and cryopreserved in liquid nitrogen vapor phase. Purity and quantity of every magnetically sorted T cell population were checked by analytical flow cytometry. From each sorted fraction, genomic DNA was isolated and quantified by UV absorbance on a Nanodrop 2000c.

On this clone: The clone's antigen remains unknown. A far larger clone is only one base removed, so a read error is likely. At the DNA level, this CDR3 is encoded by other sequences in the same sample as well.

This receptor was identified in a young man in good health. Some clones in this sample may be carry-over from other donors' samples. Material: memory CD4+ T cells from PBMCs. Per the publication, the cell subset or site label means: CD45RA-negative fraction. This chain joins TRBV29-1 to TRBJ2-5; possibly the D gene is TRBD2, per 6 matching bases. The CDR3: CSVGTGRGIETQYF. The nucleotide sequence is TGCAGCGTCGGCACGGGGCGGGGAATAGAGACCCAGTACTTC.